The source of this TCR beta chain is a study of T cells after yellow fever vaccination. Study results and caveats: Faster peaking, at day 5 versus 15, marked a secondary response that was weaker.

The 5'RACE template-switching step produced TCR cDNA and added a universal primer site and UMIs. Using its own MiXCR run on the 5' RACE reads, TCRdb lists one record per CDR3 protein. The table includes about 580,000 distinct CDR3 sequences, 17% detected once. Germline V CDR1 and CDR2: LGHDT, YNNKEL (reference sequence). The V end was cut by 1 base, the J end by 3 bases, with 12 bases between. The CDR3 spans 15 residues. This clonotype showed up just a few times. Its antigen is currently unknown. Here the sequenced sample was PBMCs, taken roughly 5 days after the first yellow fever vaccination. The J gene is TRBJ1-2, the V gene TRBV3-1; possibly TRBD1 for D (6 bases). The source of this sequence is a man aged 18 to 29 who received the YFV17D yellow fever vaccine. CDR3 DNA sequence: TGTGCCAGCAGCCAAGGCCGGGGGCGAGACTATGGCTACACCTTC. This encodes CASSQGRGRDYGYTF. The full variable domain, completed using reference TRBV3-1 and TRBJ1-2, is DTAVSQTPKYLVTQMGNDKSIKCEQNLGHDTMYWYKQDSKKFLKIMFSYNNKELIINETVPNRFSPKSPDKAHLNLHINSLELGDSAVYFCASSQGRGRDYGYTFGSGTRLTVV.